The rows below give T cell receptor beta chains drawn from one sample of a study of glioma-infiltrating T cells. TCRdb fed the multiplex PCR reads into MiXCR, producing one record per CDR3 protein. Seen here are 300,000 to 400,000 distinct CDR3 sequences, around 38% observed once, and the top ten hold approximately 12%. The sequenced material came from glioma tissue, nonneoplastic brain tissue, or PBMCs (not recorded which). The receptors come from a human donor with low-grade glioma or glioblastoma, undergoing nonglioma brain surgery, or in good health (not recorded which). Each CDR3 is given with its conserved first and last residue. D genes are given only for firm matches. Some rows have no size entry. The others give once, few or many, or a class for an expanded clone.

D gene	J gene	V gene	clone size	CDR3 DNA	CDR3 protein
NA	TRBJ1-5	TRBV7-8	few	TGTGCCAGCAGCTTATCGCAGGGGTCACTGGCCCAGCATTTT	CASSLSQGSLAQHF
NA	TRBJ2-7	TRBV18	NA	TGTGCCAGCTCACCGCCGCAGGGGGAGCAGTACTTC	CASSPPQGEQYF
NA	TRBJ1-5	TRBV20-1	many	TGCAGTGCTGCCGTAGGGTGGCCCCAGCATTTT	CSAAVGWPQHF
NA	TRBJ2-1	TRBV7-2	NA	TGTGCCTGCAGCTTTATCCCGACGGAGCAGTTCTTC	CACSFIPTEQFF
NA	TRBJ2-7	TRBV4-1	NA	TGCGCCAGCAGCGCCGTACGCGCCGAGGGGGGATTCCTCTACGAGCAGTACTTC	CASSAVRAEGGFLYEQYF
NA	TRBJ1-1	TRBV7-2	NA	TGTGCCAGCAGCTTGGTTGACGGCACTGAAGCTTTCTTT	CASSLVDGTEAFF
NA	TRBJ2-1	TRBV27	many	TGTGCCAGCAGTTGGGGATACAATGAGCAGTTCTTC	CASSWGYNEQFF
TRBD2	TRBJ2-7	TRBV20-1	NA	TGCAGTGCTAGACCTGTTACACTAGCGGGCAACTTCTACGAGCAGTACTTC	CSARPVTLAGNFYEQYF
NA	TRBJ1-5	TRBV7-2	NA	TGTGCCAGCAATCAGGGGTTGGGTAGCAATCAGCCCCAGCATTTT	CASNQGLGSNQPQHF
NA	TRBJ2-5	TRBV12-3/TRBV12-4	NA	TGTGCCAGCAGTTTAGGTTTAGCAAAAGAGACCCAGTACTTC	CASSLGLAKETQYF
NA	TRBJ2-5	TRBV6-2/TRBV6-3	many	TGTGCCAGCGGGAGAGCATTAGAGACCCAGTACTTC	CASGRALETQYF
TRBD2	TRBJ2-1	TRBV24-1	NA	TGTGCCCCCAGTGATTTCCCTAGCGGGAGAACGAATGAGCAGTTCTTC	CAPSDFPSGRTNEQFF
NA	TRBJ2-2	TRBV27	many	TGTGCCAGCAGTTTAACCGGGGTGGGCGGGGAGCTGTTTTTT	CASSLTGVGGELFF
NA	TRBJ2-7	TRBV11-1	NA	TGTGCCAGCAGCCCCCAGGGACTTCTCTACGAGCAGTGCTTC	CASSPQGLLYEQCF
TRBD1	TRBJ1-5	TRBV6-1	many	TGTGCCAGCAGTGACGGGACAGGGATGTATCAGCCCCAGCATTTT	CASSDGTGMYQPQHF
NA	TRBJ2-1	TRBV28	medium-sized	TGTGCCATCGGGGCCGGGACGAGGTACAATGAGCAGTTCTTC	CAIGAGTRYNEQFF
NA	TRBJ1-1	TRBV27	many	TGTGCCAGCAGCCCATCGGGTATCTTGAACACTGAAGCTTTCTTT	CASSPSGILNTEAFF
NA	TRBJ1-4	TRBV6-1	NA	TGTGCCAGCAGCCCACGGGGGACAACTAATGAAAAACTGTTTTTT	CASSPRGTTNEKLFF
NA	TRBJ1-1	TRBV20-1	few	TGCAGTGCTAGAAACCACCCCAAGAGCGGAGCTTTCTTT	CSARNHPKSGAFF
NA	TRBJ2-7	TRBV12-3/TRBV12-4	NA	TGTGCCAGCAGCGACGACCGCCTCGAGCAGTACTTC	CASSDDRLEQYF
NA	TRBJ1-1	TRBV20-1	many	TGCAGTGCTAGGCTGGGGGGGAACACTGAAGCTTTCTTT	CSARLGGNTEAFF
TRBD2	TRBJ2-5	TRBV18	once	TGTGCCAGCTCACCGGCGGGGGGATCCCAAGAGACCCAGTACTTC	CASSPAGGSQETQYF
NA	TRBJ1-1	TRBV19	NA	TGTGCCAGTAGTATAGGAAACACTGAAGCTTTCTTT	CASSIGNTEAFF
NA	TRBJ2-5	TRBV19	NA	TGTGCCAGTAGTACATGGGGGCAAGAGACCCAGTACTTC	CASSTWGQETQYF
NA	TRBJ1-5	TRBV28	many	TGTGCCAGCAGTGTAACAGGGCTCGGTCAGCCCCAGCATTTT	CASSVTGLGQPQHF
NA	TRBJ2-2	TRBV15	NA	TGTGCCACCAGCAGAGATCCCTACACCGGGGAGCTGTTTTTT	CATSRDPYTGELFF
TRBD1	TRBJ2-5	TRBV11-2	few	TGTGCCAGCAGCTTAAGAACAGGGGCAGAGACCCAGTACTTC	CASSLRTGAETQYF
TRBD1	TRBJ1-5	TRBV28	NA	TGTGCCAGCAGCTATGGGACAGGCAGCGATCAGCCCCAGCATTTT	CASSYGTGSDQPQHF
NA	TRBJ1-1	TRBV20-1	NA	TGCAGTGCTATGGGGGACCTGAACTCTGAAGCTTTCTTT	CSAMGDLNSEAFF
NA	TRBJ2-7	TRBV28	NA	TGTGCCAGCAGTTTATTAACCCTGTTAGGGTCCTACGAGCAGTGCTTC	CASSLLTLLGSYEQCF
NA	TRBJ2-1	TRBV20-1	NA	TGCAGTGCTAGAGATTGGGGGGAGGACGGTGAGCAGTTCTTC	CSARDWGEDGEQFF
NA	TRBJ2-7	TRBV28	few	TGTGCCAGCAGTTTATTTAATTACGAGCAGTACTTC	CASSLFNYEQYF
NA	TRBJ1-2	TRBV4-1	NA	TGCGCCAGCAGCCAAGAGAAGGAAGGAACCTATGGCTACACCTTC	CASSQEKEGTYGYTF
TRBD2	TRBJ2-3	TRBV12-3/TRBV12-4	NA	TGTGCCAGCAGTTCGGTCCGACTAGCGGGAGTGTCAGATACGCAGTATTTT	CASSSVRLAGVSDTQYF
TRBD2	TRBJ2-2	TRBV4-2	few	TGTGCCAGCAGCCAAGATCTTGGACTAGCGGAAACCACCGGGGAGCTGTTTTTT	CASSQDLGLAETTGELFF
TRBD2	TRBJ2-7	TRBV20-1	NA	TGCAGTGCCTTATCACTAGCGGGCGCCTACGAGCAGTACTTC	CSALSLAGAYEQYF
TRBD2	TRBJ2-1	TRBV20-1	NA	TGCAGTGCTAGCACTAGCGGGACTAACAATGAGCAGTTCTTC	CSASTSGTNNEQFF
NA	TRBJ2-7	TRBV6-2/TRBV6-3	NA	TGTGCCAGCACCTTCGAGGACAGCAACTCCTACGAGCAGTACTTC	CASTFEDSNSYEQYF
TRBD2	TRBJ2-3	TRBV20-1	many	TGCAGTGCTAGAGATCTCAGGTCTAGCGGGATCCGCACAGATACGCAGTATTTT	CSARDLRSSGIRTDTQYF
NA	TRBJ1-1	TRBV20-1	NA	TGCAGTGCTAGAGAAGGCGGGGGGATGAACACTGAAGCTTTCTTT	CSAREGGGMNTEAFF
NA	TRBJ2-5	TRBV6-1	few	TGTGCCAGCAGAGGGGGGGGCCAAGAGACCCAGTACTTC	CASRGGGQETQYF
NA	TRBJ2-1	TRBV20-1	many	TGCAGTGTTGTCTACAATGAGCAGTTCTTC	CSVVYNEQFF
TRBD2	TRBJ2-7	TRBV27	many	TGTGCCAGCAGTCTCCTACGGACTAGCGGTGCCTACGAGCAGTACTTC	CASSLLRTSGAYEQYF
NA	TRBJ2-5	TRBV15	NA	TGTGCCACCAGCCCAATGTCCGGGAACCAAGAGACCCAGTACTTC	CATSPMSGNQETQYF
TRBD1	TRBJ2-7	TRBV4-1	NA	TGCGCCAGCAGCCAAGCGCCCGGGACAGGATTTTCCTACGAGCAGTACTTC	CASSQAPGTGFSYEQYF
NA	TRBJ2-1	TRBV25-1	NA	TGTGCCAGCAGTGAATTTACAGGGGGGGAGTACAATGAGCAGTTCTTC	CASSEFTGGEYNEQFF